This T cell receptor beta chain was sequenced in a study of blood T cell repertoires in COVID-19. Whole-study context: COVID-19 samples, acute and convalescent, were from the United States, Italy and Spain. The analysed material was cDNA or gDNA that came from T cells, B-cell-depleted T cells, or PBMCs.

The CDR3 loop spans 15 amino acids. Trimming left V 1 base short and J 0 bases short, with 7 bases between. Per the germline V gene, CDR1 is LGHDT and CDR2 is YNNKEL (reference sequence). Per the study methods: Estimation of nucleated cell counts was performed using reference gene primer amplification. Method: immunoSEQ multiplex PCR; TCRdb's copy keeps in-frame clones and lacks some. D and trimming come from the DNA, and the V and J calls and clone size come from that table. Of about 53,000 clones detected, approximately 85% appear once; the ten largest clones hold around 2.7%. V gene TRBV3-1 (or the pseudogene TRBV3-2) combines with J gene TRBJ1-5; D is unclear. What was sequenced was peripheral blood. This receptor was obtained from a woman aged 60-75 years with acute or convalescent COVID-19. The CDR3 loop reads CASSQGRYSNQPQHF. In DNA form, the CDR3 reads TGTGCCAGCAGCCAAGGCCGCTATAGCAATCAGCCCCAGCATTTT.